The next 23 T cell receptor beta chains were all read from a single sample in a study of blood T cells in healthy people across ages (dated by TCRdb to the mid-2010s). The library was generated by 5' RACE. The instrument given in TCRdb is Illumina HiSeq 2500. A second about 7 to 12 cycle PCR used a sample-barcoded 5' primer and a J-beta primer mix. Starting from the raw public reads, TCRdb applied fastp trimming at Q25, assembled clones with MiXCR and retained in-frame beta chains. Each record represents a unique CDR3 protein, reported with the most common genes and DNA among its rows. This sample comprises hundreds of thousands of distinct CDR3 sequences, under 40% of them detected only once. The ten top clones hold roughly 13% of the sample. The sequenced sample consisted of blood. These receptor sequences come from a young man in good health.

V is TRBV20-1 and J is TRBJ1-1, with D unclear. The germline V gene has CDR1 DFQATT and CDR2 SNEGSKA (reference sequence). The CDR3 is made up of 11 amino acids. CDR3 nucleotide sequence: TGCATTGTTCTTAGGACTACTGAAGCTTTCTTT. Residues: CIVLRTTEAFF.

Of note for this clonotype: Germline is not matched at one junction end, which may reflect a read error. CDR3 DNA: TGTACCAGCAGCTCACAGGACTCTGGGGCCAACGTCCTGACTTTC. Residues: CTSSSQDSGANVLTF. The chain has TRBV6-6 and TRBJ2-6; tentative D call: TRBD1 (5 bases). The germline V gene encodes CDR1 MNHNY and CDR2 SVGAGI (reference sequence). The CDR3 length is 15 residues.

To note about this clonotype: Relative to the germline gene, one junction end is altered; a read error may explain this. The V and J genes are TRBV27 and TRBJ2-5; D is ambiguous. The CDR3 is 11 amino acids. Germline CDR1 MNHEY, CDR2 SMNVEV (reference sequence). CDR3 DNA: TGTGCCAACAGTTTGGGCGCGACCCAGTACTTC. It yields the protein CANSLGATQYF.

The chain carries TRBV2 and TRBJ2-2; tentatively, D is TRBD1 (8 bases). The V end lost 5 bases, the J end lost 4 bases, and 20 bases lay between the germline ends. The CDR3 contains 17 residues. Germline CDR1 and CDR2: SNHLY and FYNNEI. In DNA, the CDR3 is TGTGCCAGCAGTATGGGGGGGGGTGGACAGGGCACCGGGGAGCTGTTTTTT. Encoded protein: CASSMGGGGQGTGELFF.

This clonotype was observed at least ten times. This rearrangement joins TRBV20-1 to TRBJ2-3; 10 bases line up with TRBD1. Trimming removed 5 bases from V and 5 bases from J; junction bases left unmatched: 7. Germline-derived CDR1 and CDR2 are DFQATT and SNEGSKA (reference sequence). This CDR3 comprises 14 residues. The CDR3 region is CSASRQGAGDTQYF. In nucleotides, the CDR3 is TGCAGTGCTTCCCGACAGGGGGCTGGAGATACGCAGTATTTT.

This chain links TRBV7-2 with TRBJ1-1; D uncertain. Looked up from germline, CDR1 is SGHTA and CDR2 is FQGNSA. V dropped 3 bases and J dropped 1 base, with 9 bases sitting between them. The CDR3 covers 14 residues. The CDR3 region is CASSLIAQNTEAFF. For the CDR3, the DNA is TGTGCCAGCAGCTTGATAGCACAGAACACTGAAGCTTTCTTT.

In its sample, this clonotype was seen many times. This chain links TRBV4-3 with TRBJ2-3; D not resolved. The V end was cut by 1 base, the J end by 2 bases, with 13 bases between. Germline-derived CDR1 and CDR2 are LGHNA and YSLEER. There are 16 residues in the CDR3. CDR3 nucleotides: TGCGCCAGCAGCCAAGGACCTGCCCCCGACACAGATACGCAGTATTTT. This codes for CASSQGPAPDTDTQYF.

V and J are TRBV2 and TRBJ2-1; D is tentatively TRBD1 or TRBD2 (5 bases each). This CDR3 is 14 amino acids long. From germline, CDR1 is SNHLY and CDR2 FYNNEI. V lost 8 bases, J lost 4 bases, and 15 bases lay in between. The CDR3 DNA reads TGTGCCAGCGGGCACCGGGACCTATACAATGAGCAGTTCTTC. Translating gives CASGHRDLYNEQFF.

The sample holds one count of this clonotype. J is TRBJ1-2 and V is TRBV27; perhaps TRBD1 as D (6 bases). V dropped 5 bases and J dropped 0 bases, with 22 bases sitting between them. Germline V gives CDR1 MNHEY, CDR2 SMNVEV (reference sequence). The CDR3 is made up of 18 amino acids. CDR3: CASSPYPGDTRTNYGYTF. In nucleotides, the CDR3 is TGTGCCAGCAGTCCGTACCCTGGGGACACTCGGACTAACTATGGCTACACCTTC.

There are a few counts of this clonotype. V is TRBV11-3 and J is TRBJ2-1; no firm D call. From germline, CDR1 is SGHNT and CDR2 YENEEA. The ends were cut back, 1 base at V and 2 bases at J, with 15 bases in the middle. The CDR3 sequence is 17 residues long. The CDR3 loop reads CASSLGVESATYNEQFF. CDR3 DNA sequence: TGTGCCAGCAGCTTAGGGGTAGAAAGCGCTACCTACAATGAGCAGTTCTTC.

The chain combines TRBV12-3 or TRBV12-4 with TRBJ1-1; D may be TRBD1 (5 bases). V lost 8 bases and J 3 bases, leaving 16 bases between the germline ends. The CDR3 has 14 amino acids. CDR3 residues: CASLAGGGDTEAFF. The CDR3 DNA is TGTGCCAGCCTTGCGGGGGGAGGGGACACTGAAGCTTTCTTT.

This chain joins TRBV7-2 and TRBJ2-1, with 11 bases lining up with TRBD2. J was trimmed by 9 bases and V by 4 bases; bases with no gene match: 11. Germline CDR1 is SGHTA and CDR2 is FQGNSA. This CDR3 is 16 amino acids long. The CDR3 loop is CASSSVPMTSGVEQFF. The DNA of the CDR3 is TGTGCCAGCAGCTCCGTCCCTATGACTAGCGGGGTTGAGCAGTTCTTC.

Remarks on this clonotype: A read error may explain this, as a much larger clone is one base away. The J gene is TRBJ2-7, the V gene TRBV29-1; 8 bases agree with TRBD2. Germline assignment: CDR1 SQVTM and CDR2 ANQGSEA. The CDR3 covers 13 residues. The junction had 8 bases not matched to a gene; V was cut back by 3 bases and J by 7 bases. DNA for the CDR3: TGCAGCGTTGATTCCCAGCGGGGGAATGAGCAGTACTTC. Translating it yields CSVDSQRGNEQYF.

This clonotype was found a few times. The chain couples TRBV7-9 to TRBJ2-3, with 12 bases aligning to TRBD2. V dropped 4 bases and J dropped 6; count of bases not matched to a gene: 8. The CDR3 totals 16 residues. In germline, CDR1 is SEHNR, CDR2 FQNEAQ (reference sequence). CDR3 region: CASSSKLAGGDDTQYF. CDR3 DNA sequence: TGTGCCAGCAGCTCAAAACTAGCGGGGGGCGATGATACGCAGTATTTT.

The V and J genes are TRBV5-1 and TRBJ2-3, with 8 bases aligning to TRBD2. The CDR3 sequence is 18 residues long. V gave up 0 bases and J gave up 1 base; unmatched junction bases: 10. Germline V gives CDR1 SGHRS, CDR2 YFSETQ. CDR3 sequence: CASSLGTGGRPRTDTQYF. The CDR3 DNA sequence: TGCGCCAGCAGCTTGGGTACGGGGGGGCGCCCGCGCACAGATACGCAGTATTTT.

In its sample, this clonotype was seen a few times. V and J are TRBV6-5 and TRBJ2-7; 9 bases agree with TRBD1. There are 15 residues in the CDR3. The germline V gene encodes CDR1 MNHEY and CDR2 SVGAGI. The J segment lost 2 bases and the V segment lost 2 bases, leaving 4 bases of the junction unmatched. The CDR3 DNA reads as TGTGCCAGCAGTTACCGAGGACAGGGGACCTACGAGCAGTACTTC. Protein: CASSYRGQGTYEQYF.

The rearrangement uses TRBV9 and TRBJ2-5, with D tentatively TRBD1 or TRBD2 (5 bases each). V lost 0 bases, J lost 2 bases, and 11 bases lay in between. Germline CDR1 SGDLS, CDR2 YYNGEE. The CDR3 has 15 amino acids. CDR3 amino acids: CASSVEMWGQETQYF. DNA of the CDR3: TGTGCCAGCAGCGTAGAGATGTGGGGGCAAGAGACCCAGTACTTC.

In this sample, this clonotype turned up many times. The rearrangement uses TRBV7-9 and TRBJ1-2; D is perhaps TRBD1 (6 bases). The CDR3 is made up of 15 amino acids. Germline V lookup: CDR1 SEHNR, CDR2 FQNEAQ (reference sequence). Deletions cut 1 base from V and 1 base from J, with 10 bases between. The chain's CDR3 is CASSLDRTDNYGYTF. The CDR3 region has the DNA TGTGCCAGCAGCTTAGATCGGACAGATAACTATGGCTACACCTTC.

The sample holds a few counts of this clonotype. CDR3 region: CASSPAAGRRTDTQYF. The DNA for the CDR3 is TGTGCCAGCAGCCCAGCCGCCGGGAGGCGCACAGATACGCAGTATTTT. This chain connects TRBV7-9 to TRBJ2-3; 7 bases align to TRBD2. CDR1 and CDR2 (germline): SEHNR, FQNEAQ (reference sequence). The CDR3 covers 16 residues. The ends lost 5 bases at V and 1 base at J; junction bases unmatched: 9.

The gene calls are TRBV12-3 or TRBV12-4 and TRBJ2-7, with 7 bases matching TRBD1. V gave up 7 bases and J gave up 3 bases; unmatched junction bases: 9. CDR3 size: 14 residues. CDR3 region: CASTLKRDSYEQYF. For the CDR3, the DNA is TGTGCCAGCACCCTGAAACGGGACAGCTACGAGCAGTACTTC.

J is TRBJ2-7 and V is TRBV20-1; D may be TRBD1 (6 bases). CDR1 is DFQATT, CDR2 SNEGSKA, per germline (reference sequence). V was cut by 0 bases and J by 4 bases, with 16 bases left in between. This CDR3 spans 15 amino acids. The CDR3 nucleotides are TGCAGTGCTAGAGAACCCTGGGGCAGGGGTTACGAGCAGTACTTC. It codes for CSAREPWGRGYEQYF.

The chain joins TRBV5-1 to TRBJ1-5; D gene ambiguous. The CDR3 is made up of 15 amino acids. Germline CDR1 reads SGHRS; CDR2 reads YFSETQ. The V gene lost 2 bases and the J gene lost 0 bases, with 9 bases spanning the gap. The CDR3 nucleotides read TGCGCCAGCAGCTTCGAGACCGGTAGCAATCAGCCCCAGCATTTT. Its protein is CASSFETGSNQPQHF.

This clonotype has just a few counts. The CDR3 here is CASSQTSSGRQETQYF. DNA for the CDR3: TGCGCCAGCAGCCAAACAAGTTCGGGCCGGCAAGAGACCCAGTACTTC. The rearrangement links TRBV4-1 to TRBJ2-5; no clear D. Per germline, CDR1 MGHRA and CDR2 YSYEKL. CDR3 size: 16 residues. The V gene lost 2 bases and the J gene lost 2 bases, with 15 bases spanning the gap.